Below, 24 T cell receptor beta chains from the same sample are listed, as sequenced in a study of CD8 T cells in Susac syndrome. The RNA input was roughly 0.45 to 1 ug, and it was reverse transcribed with random hexamers. TCRdb recomputed calls from the immunoSEQ multiplex PCR reads with MiXCR, one row per CDR3 protein. The sample lists approximately 180,000 distinct CDR3 sequences, over 90% occurring once. Input material: CD4+ T cells from PBMCs. The receptors shown here come from a human donor with Susac syndrome.

The chain uses TRBV29-1 and TRBJ1-2, with D possibly being TRBD1 (5 bases). With 4 bases removed from V and 8 bases from J, the gap between germline ends came to 11 bases. Germline V gene data show CDR1 as SQVTM and CDR2 as ANQGSEA. This CDR3 contains 11 residues. CDR3 DNA: TGCAGCGTTGGGGACCCCGGGGGCTACACCTTC. Translated, it gives CSVGDPGGYTF.

This chain connects TRBV7-9 to TRBJ2-7; 8 nucleotides agree with TRBD2. V dropped 6 bases and J dropped 0; count of bases not matched to a gene: 7. Germline values: CDR1 SEHNR, CDR2 FQNEAQ (reference sequence). This CDR3 contains 15 residues. The CDR3 is CASSKTSGPSYEQYF. The DNA of the CDR3 is TGTGCCAGCAGTAAAACTAGCGGACCCTCCTACGAGCAGTACTTC.

V gene TRBV3-1 combines with J gene TRBJ1-5; the D is unclear. Trimming stripped 3 bases from V and 2 bases from J, with 17 bases between. Germline CDR1 reads LGHDT; CDR2 reads YNNKEL (reference sequence). The CDR3 length is 17 residues. CDR3 nucleotide sequence: TGTGCCAGCAGCCAGAATCACATAAGGGTGGGCAATCAGCCCCAGCATTTT. Translated: CASSQNHIRVGNQPQHF.

This rearrangement joins TRBV20-1 to TRBJ1-1; D is perhaps TRBD1 (6 bases). Trimming took 5 bases from V and 0 from J, leaving 10 bases between them. Germline V CDR1 and CDR2: DFQATT, SNEGSKA (reference sequence). This CDR3 is built from 13 residues. In DNA, the CDR3 is TGCAGTGCTCGGGGACATCTGAACACTGAAGCTTTCTTT. Residues: CSARGHLNTEAFF.

The chain joins TRBV5-1 to TRBJ2-7, with D perhaps TRBD1 or TRBD2 (5 bases each). Germline lookup yields CDR1 SGHRS and CDR2 YFSETQ. Trimming took off 4 bases at V and 0 bases at J, with 14 bases between the two ends. The CDR3 sequence is 15 residues long. CDR3 in amino acids: CASSVGPQSSYEQYF. The CDR3 DNA follows: TGCGCCAGCAGCGTGGGACCGCAGAGCTCCTACGAGCAGTACTTC.

This clonotype was picked up one time. This chain connects TRBV25-1 to TRBJ2-6; 7 bases are shared with TRBD2. The CDR3 covers 16 residues. The V gene's germline CDR1 is MGHDK and CDR2 SYGVNS. Germline trimming cut 4 bases from V and 0 bases from J; bases unmatched to any gene: 3. The CDR3 DNA follows: TGTGCCAGCAGTGGGGGGGGACTCTCTGGGGCCAACGTCCTGACTTTC. This translates into CASSGGGLSGANVLTF.

Here the CDR3 reads CASSSATSGRNEQFF. DNA of the CDR3: TGTGCCAGCAGCTCAGCGACTAGCGGGAGAAATGAGCAGTTCTTC. The chain couples TRBV5-4 to TRBJ2-1, with TRBD2 identical over 12 bases. The CDR3 is made up of 15 amino acids. J lost 7 bases, V lost 3 bases, and 5 bases had no gene match. From germline, CDR1 is SGHNT and CDR2 YYREEE (reference sequence).

The chain couples TRBV27 to TRBJ2-1; D remains ambiguous. Trimming pared 5 bases from V and 3 bases from J, leaving 2 bases between. This CDR3 has 11 residues. From germline, CDR1 is MNHEY and CDR2 SMNVEV (reference sequence). The CDR3 protein is CASSHYNEQFF. In DNA, the CDR3 is TGTGCCAGCAGTCACTACAATGAGCAGTTCTTC.

In its sample, this clonotype was seen once. This chain connects TRBV29-1 to TRBJ2-1; the match to TRBD2 covers 7 bases. CDR1 SQVTM and CDR2 ANQGSEA come from the germline V gene. This CDR3 has 15 amino acids. Unmatched junction bases numbered 10, after V lost 8 bases and J lost 0 bases. The CDR3 nucleotides read TGCAGCACTCCCCCGGGAGGAAGCTCCTACAATGAGCAGTTCTTC. It encodes CSTPPGGSSYNEQFF.

The J gene is TRBJ2-7, the V gene TRBV30; D is unresolved. Germline CDR1 and CDR2: GTSNPN and SVGIG (reference sequence). V was trimmed by 2 bases and J by 3 bases, leaving 11 bases between them. This CDR3 is 13 amino acids long. CDR3 amino acids: CAWSLGPGYEQYF. The CDR3 DNA reads TGTGCCTGGAGTTTAGGGCCGGGCTACGAGCAGTACTTC.

The J gene is TRBJ2-7, the V gene TRBV28; 15 nucleotides line up with TRBD2. CDR3 length: 16 residues. J lost 7 bases, V lost 5 bases, and 9 bases had no gene match. CDR1 is MDHEN, CDR2 SYDVKM, per germline. DNA for the CDR3: TGTGCCAGCAGTCCACAGGGGACTAGCGGGAGGAGGGAGCAGTACTTC. Amino acid sequence: CASSPQGTSGRREQYF.

This clonotype was seen once. V is TRBV20-1 and J is TRBJ2-1; D is unclear. Trimming removed 3 bases at V and 4 bases at J, with 4 bases between. The length of the CDR3 is 11 residues. In germline, CDR1 is DFQATT, CDR2 SNEGSKA (reference sequence). The CDR3 protein is CSASGYNEQFF. The CDR3 bases are TGCAGTGCTAGCGGGTACAATGAGCAGTTCTTC.

The chain recombines TRBV5-4 with TRBJ2-1, with 7 bases matching TRBD1. The CDR3 has 16 residues. After removal of 1 base from V and 4 bases from J, the junction contained 8 bases not matched to a gene. The germline V gene has CDR1 SGHNT and CDR2 YYREEE (reference sequence). Here the CDR3 reads CASSLNRGSRYNEQFF. The DNA of the CDR3 is TGTGCCAGCAGCTTGAACAGGGGTTCTAGATACAATGAGCAGTTCTTC.

This chain joins TRBV20-1 and TRBJ2-1; D is perhaps TRBD1 (6 bases). Germline V gene data show CDR1 as DFQATT and CDR2 as SNEGSKA (reference sequence). This CDR3 has 13 amino acids. The V end was cut by 5 bases, the J end by 8 bases, with 16 bases between. The CDR3 is CSAYTQGIYEQFF. CDR3 nucleotides: TGCAGTGCTTATACACAGGGTATCTATGAGCAGTTCTTC.

The V and J genes are TRBV12-3 or TRBV12-4 and TRBJ2-7, with 9 bases that match TRBD1. The CDR3 covers 14 residues. V shed 4 bases and J 5 bases; nucleotides not matched to a gene: 6. CDR3 protein: CASSSDRGLHEQYF. CDR3 bases: TGTGCCAGCAGTTCGGACAGGGGTCTCCACGAGCAGTACTTC.

The chain recombines TRBV5-1 with TRBJ2-7; D is possibly TRBD2 (5 bases). There are 15 residues in the CDR3. CDR1 is SGHRS, CDR2 YFSETQ, per germline. The V end lost 1 base, the J end lost 3 bases, and 14 bases lay between the germline ends. CDR3 nucleotides: TGCGCCAGCAGCTTGTTGACGGGGAGTCACTACGAGCAGTACTTC. It encodes CASSLLTGSHYEQYF.

The chain links TRBV30 to TRBJ1-5, with TRBD1 matching over 8 bases. The CDR3 consists of 13 residues. Germline values: CDR1 GTSNPN, CDR2 SVGIG (reference sequence). Trimming removed 3 bases from V and 6 bases from J; junction bases left unmatched: 4. CDR3 amino acids: CAWRTGDGQPQHF. For the CDR3, the DNA is TGTGCCTGGAGGACAGGGGACGGTCAGCCCCAGCATTTT.

This clonotype was counted a single time. The chain combines TRBV9 with TRBJ2-5, with D hard to call. The germline V gene encodes CDR1 SGDLS and CDR2 YYNGEE. V gave up 4 bases and J gave up 4 bases, with 11 bases separating them. The CDR3 sequence is 13 residues long. The CDR3 reads CASSKAPGETQYF. The CDR3 DNA is TGTGCCAGCAGCAAAGCACCTGGAGAGACCCAGTACTTC. Variable domain in full (rest from reference TRBV9 and TRBJ2-5): DSGVTQTPKHLITATGQRVTLRCSPRSGDLSVYWYQQSLDQGLQFLIQYYNGEERAKGNILERFSAQQFPDLHSELNLSSLELGDSALYFCASSKAPGETQYFGPGTRLLVL.

The chain has TRBV9 and TRBJ2-7; either TRBD1 or TRBD2 may supply D (6 bases each). The V end lost 4 bases, the J end lost 7 bases, and 15 bases lay between the germline ends. The V gene's germline CDR1 is SGDLS and CDR2 YYNGEE. The CDR3 contains 13 residues. The CDR3 DNA reads as TGTGCCAGCAGCCCCCGGGGGCAGTGGGAGCAGTACTTC. It specifies CASSPRGQWEQYF.

This sequence joins TRBV9 and TRBJ2-1, with 15 bases matching TRBD2. The CDR3 covers 16 residues. Germline assignment: CDR1 SGDLS and CDR2 YYNGEE. Losses at the gene ends were 4 bases for V and 8 bases for J; bases not matched to a gene: 7. The chain's CDR3 is CASSPGLAGGEDEQFF. The CDR3 DNA reads TGTGCCAGCAGCCCCGGACTAGCGGGAGGGGAGGATGAGCAGTTCTTC.

The chain couples TRBV2 to TRBJ1-1; tentatively, D is TRBD1 (5 bases). This CDR3 spans 13 amino acids. The V gene lost 7 bases and the J gene lost 4 bases, with 13 bases spanning the gap. Germline CDR1 reads SNHLY; CDR2 reads FYNNEI. CDR3 DNA: TGTGCCAGCATGGGACCCGAGGCCACTGAAGCTTTCTTT. Amino acids: CASMGPEATEAFF.

The chain links TRBV9 to TRBJ2-5, with 9 bases aligning to TRBD1. With 6 bases clipped from V and 3 bases from J, the junction kept 3 bases outside the gene matches. The CDR3 covers 13 residues. CDR1 is SGDLS and CDR2 is YYNGEE in the germline V gene. The CDR3 coding sequence is TGTGCCAGCAATAGACAGGGGGAAGAGACCCAGTACTTC. Translated, it gives CASNRQGEETQYF.

The genes are TRBV28 and TRBJ2-1, with D maybe TRBD2 (6 bases). The CDR3 has 15 residues. From germline, CDR1 is MDHEN and CDR2 SYDVKM. With 6 bases removed from V and 0 bases from J, the gap between germline ends came to 12 bases. The CDR3 DNA reads TGTGCCAGCAGGGGACTGGAGAGCTCCTACAATGAGCAGTTCTTC. It translates to CASRGLESSYNEQFF.

The genes are TRBV27 and TRBJ1-1, with D maybe TRBD1 (5 bases). Germline loops: CDR1 MNHEY, CDR2 SMNVEV (reference sequence). Trimming removed 7 bases at V and 5 bases at J, with 20 bases between. This CDR3 contains 15 residues. In DNA form, the CDR3 reads TGTGCCAGCAACCATCAGACGGGGGTTGGGACTGAAGCTTTCTTT. Its translation is CASNHQTGVGTEAFF.